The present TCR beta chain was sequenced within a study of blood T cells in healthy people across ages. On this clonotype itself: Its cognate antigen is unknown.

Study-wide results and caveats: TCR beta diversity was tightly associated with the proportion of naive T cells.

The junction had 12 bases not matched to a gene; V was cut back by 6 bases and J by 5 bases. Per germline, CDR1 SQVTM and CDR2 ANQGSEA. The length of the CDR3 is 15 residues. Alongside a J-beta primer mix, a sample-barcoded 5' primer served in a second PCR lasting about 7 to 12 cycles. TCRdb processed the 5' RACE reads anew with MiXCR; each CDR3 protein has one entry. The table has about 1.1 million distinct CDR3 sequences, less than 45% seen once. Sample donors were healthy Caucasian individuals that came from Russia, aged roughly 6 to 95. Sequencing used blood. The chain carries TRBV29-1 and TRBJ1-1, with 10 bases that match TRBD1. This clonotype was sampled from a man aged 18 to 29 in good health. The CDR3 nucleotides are TGCAGCGTCCAGAGGGGGACAGGGGTTACGACTGAAGCTTTCTTT. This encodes CSVQRGTGVTTEAFF.